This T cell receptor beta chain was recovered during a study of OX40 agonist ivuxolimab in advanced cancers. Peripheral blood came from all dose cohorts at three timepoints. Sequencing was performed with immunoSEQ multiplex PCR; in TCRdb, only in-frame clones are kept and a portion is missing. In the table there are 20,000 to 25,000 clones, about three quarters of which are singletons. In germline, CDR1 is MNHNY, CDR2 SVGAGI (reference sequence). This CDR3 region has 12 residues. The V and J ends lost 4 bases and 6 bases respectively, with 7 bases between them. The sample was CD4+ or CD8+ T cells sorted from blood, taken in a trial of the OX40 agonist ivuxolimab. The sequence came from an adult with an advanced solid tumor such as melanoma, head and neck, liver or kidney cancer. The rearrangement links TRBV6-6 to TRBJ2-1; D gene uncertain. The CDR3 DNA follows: TGTGCCAGCAGTTCCTACTTCAATGAGCAGTTCTTC. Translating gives CASSSYFNEQFF.